This T cell receptor (beta chain) was obtained from a study of cytomegalovirus exposure and HLA in healthy donors. Looked up from germline, CDR1 is LGHNA and CDR2 is YNFKEQ. CDR3 length: 16 residues. J was trimmed by 5 bases and V by 4 bases; bases with no gene match: 7. The donors, nominally healthy at sampling, likely had unrecorded immune exposures. To note about this clone: As yet, its antigen is unknown.

The PCR had 60 Vbeta and 13 Jbeta primers. Method: immunoSEQ multiplex PCR; TCRdb's copy keeps in-frame clones and lacks some. The sample contains just over 200,000 clones, more than 60% of which appear only once. Overall study results and limits: A link between a missense DCLRE1C variant and TCR beta V- and J-gene trimming emerged from a later analysis. The majority of CMV-associated TCR beta chains were reported as apparently HLA-restricted in a later analysis.

The chain carries TRBV4-2 and TRBJ2-5, with 13 positions matching TRBD2. The clonotype was recovered from a man over 45 in good health and CMV-seronegative. The sample comprised PBMCs. The DNA of the CDR3 is TGTGCCAGCAGCCGGACTAGCGGGAGAGGGGCCGAGACCCAGTACTTC. Translation: CASSRTSGRGAETQYF.